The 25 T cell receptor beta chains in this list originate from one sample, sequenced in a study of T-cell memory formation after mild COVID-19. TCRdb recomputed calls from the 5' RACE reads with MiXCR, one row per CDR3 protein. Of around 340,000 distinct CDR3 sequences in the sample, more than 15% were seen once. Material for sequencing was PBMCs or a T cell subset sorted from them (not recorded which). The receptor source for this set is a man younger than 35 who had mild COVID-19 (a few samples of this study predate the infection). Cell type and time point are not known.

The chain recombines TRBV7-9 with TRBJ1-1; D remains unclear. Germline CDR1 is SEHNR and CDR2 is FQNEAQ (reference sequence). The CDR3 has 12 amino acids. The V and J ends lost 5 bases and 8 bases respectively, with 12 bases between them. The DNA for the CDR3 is TGTGCCAGCAGCACGACCGTGGCGGAAGCTTTCTTT. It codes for CASSTTVAEAFF.

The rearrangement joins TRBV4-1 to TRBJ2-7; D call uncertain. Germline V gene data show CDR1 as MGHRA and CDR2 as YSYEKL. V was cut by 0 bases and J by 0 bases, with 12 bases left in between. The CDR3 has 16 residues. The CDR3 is CASSQDLAASSYEQYF. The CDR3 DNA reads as TGCGCCAGCAGCCAAGATCTGGCAGCGAGCTCCTACGAGCAGTACTTC.

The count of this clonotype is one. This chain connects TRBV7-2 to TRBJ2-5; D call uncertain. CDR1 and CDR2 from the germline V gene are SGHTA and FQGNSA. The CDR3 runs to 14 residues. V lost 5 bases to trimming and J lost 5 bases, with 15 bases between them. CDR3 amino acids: CASSDSGPWETQYF. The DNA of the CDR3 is TGTGCCAGCAGCGACTCCGGGCCCTGGGAGACCCAGTACTTC.

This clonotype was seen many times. The DNA for the CDR3 is TGTGCCAGCAGCTTAGCGGGGGGCCGAGAGACCCAGTACTTC. Residues: CASSLAGGRETQYF. The chain carries TRBV7-2 and TRBJ2-5; D could derive from TRBD1 or TRBD2 (6 bases each). CDR1 SGHTA and CDR2 FQGNSA come from the germline V gene. Trimming left V 0 bases short and J 4 bases short, with 9 bases between. This CDR3 has 14 amino acids.

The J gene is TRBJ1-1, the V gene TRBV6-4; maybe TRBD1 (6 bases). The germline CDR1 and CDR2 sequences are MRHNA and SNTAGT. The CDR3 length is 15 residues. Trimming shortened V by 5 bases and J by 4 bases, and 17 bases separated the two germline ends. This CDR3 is CASSQGTMSGTEAFF. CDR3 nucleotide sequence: TGTGCCAGCAGTCAGGGGACGATGTCGGGCACTGAAGCTTTCTTT.

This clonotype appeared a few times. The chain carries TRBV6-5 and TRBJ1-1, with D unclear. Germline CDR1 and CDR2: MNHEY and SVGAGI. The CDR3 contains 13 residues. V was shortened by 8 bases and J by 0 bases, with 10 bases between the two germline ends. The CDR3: CASASSMNTEAFF. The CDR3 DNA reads TGTGCCAGCGCGTCGAGCATGAACACTGAAGCTTTCTTT.

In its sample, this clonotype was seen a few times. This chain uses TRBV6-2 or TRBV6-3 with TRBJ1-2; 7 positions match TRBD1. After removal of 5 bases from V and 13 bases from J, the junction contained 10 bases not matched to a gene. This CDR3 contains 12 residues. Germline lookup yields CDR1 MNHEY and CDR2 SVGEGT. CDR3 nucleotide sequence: TGTGCCAGCAGTCCCGGACAGGTCGGGGGCACCTTC. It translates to CASSPGQVGGTF.

CDR3 coding DNA: TGCGCCAGCAGCTTTTTAAAGCGGAATGAGGGTGGCTATGGCTACACCTTC. It specifies CASSFLKRNEGGYGYTF. The chain employs TRBV5-1 and TRBJ1-2; D gene ambiguous. V lost 2 bases and J 4 bases, leaving 21 bases between the germline ends. There are 17 residues in the CDR3. CDR1 is SGHRS, CDR2 YFSETQ, per germline.

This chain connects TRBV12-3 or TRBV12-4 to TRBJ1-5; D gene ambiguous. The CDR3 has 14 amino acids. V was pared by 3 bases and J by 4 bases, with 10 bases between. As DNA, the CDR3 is TGTGCCAGCAGTTTGGAACGTAGGAATCAGCCCCAGCATTTT. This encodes CASSLERRNQPQHF.

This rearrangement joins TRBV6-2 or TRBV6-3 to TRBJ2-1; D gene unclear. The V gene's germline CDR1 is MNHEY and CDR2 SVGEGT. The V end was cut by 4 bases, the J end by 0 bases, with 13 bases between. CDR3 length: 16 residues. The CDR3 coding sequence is TGTGCCAGCAGTTCCCTTAGGATGAGCTCCTACAATGAGCAGTTCTTC. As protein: CASSSLRMSSYNEQFF.

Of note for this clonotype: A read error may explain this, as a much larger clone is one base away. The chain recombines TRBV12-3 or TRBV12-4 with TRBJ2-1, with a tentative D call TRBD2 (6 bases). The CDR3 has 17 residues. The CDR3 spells CASSFTGTSSSYKEQFF. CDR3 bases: TGTGCCAGCAGTTTCACCGGGACTTCGAGCTCCTACAAGGAGCAGTTCTTC.

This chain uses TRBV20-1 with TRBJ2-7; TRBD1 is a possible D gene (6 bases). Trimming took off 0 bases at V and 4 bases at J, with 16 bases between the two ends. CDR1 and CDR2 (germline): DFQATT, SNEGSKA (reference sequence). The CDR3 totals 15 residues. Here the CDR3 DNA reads TGCAGTGCTAGAGATTCCGGGCAGGGGTTTTACGAGCAGTACTTC. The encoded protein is CSARDSGQGFYEQYF.

CDR3 residues: CASSQSGTRSSYNSPLHF. The CDR3 DNA follows: TGTGCCAGCTCACAAAGCGGGACAAGGAGCTCCTATAATTCACCCCTCCACTTT. V gene TRBV18 combines with J gene TRBJ1-6, with D tentatively TRBD1 (6 bases). This CDR3 is built from 18 residues. CDR1 and CDR2 from the germline V gene are KGHSH and LQKENI. V was shortened by 4 bases and J by 0 bases, with 16 bases between the two germline ends.

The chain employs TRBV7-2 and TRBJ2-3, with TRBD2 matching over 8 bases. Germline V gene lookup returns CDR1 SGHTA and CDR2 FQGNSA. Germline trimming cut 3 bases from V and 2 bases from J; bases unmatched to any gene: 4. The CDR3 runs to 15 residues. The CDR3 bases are TGTGCCAGCAGCTTCCGGCGGGGGGCCACAGATACGCAGTATTTT. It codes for CASSFRRGATDTQYF.

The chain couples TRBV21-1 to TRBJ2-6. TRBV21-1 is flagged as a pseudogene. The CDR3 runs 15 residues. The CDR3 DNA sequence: TGTGCCAGCACTCCAACGGGCTCTGGGGCCAACGTCCTGACTTTC. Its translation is CASTPTGSGANVLTF.

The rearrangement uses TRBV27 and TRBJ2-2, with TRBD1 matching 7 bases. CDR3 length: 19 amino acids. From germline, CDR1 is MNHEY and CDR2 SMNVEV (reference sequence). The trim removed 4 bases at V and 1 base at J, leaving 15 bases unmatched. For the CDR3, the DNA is TGTGCCAGCAGTTCCTGGGACAGCGGAACCTCTAAGAACACCGGGGAGCTGTTTTTT. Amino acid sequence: CASSSWDSGTSKNTGELFF.

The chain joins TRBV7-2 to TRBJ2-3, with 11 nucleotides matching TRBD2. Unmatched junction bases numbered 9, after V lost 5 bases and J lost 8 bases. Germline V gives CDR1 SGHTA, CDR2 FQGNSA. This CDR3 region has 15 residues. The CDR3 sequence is CASSLLAGAFGTQYF. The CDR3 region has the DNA TGTGCCAGCAGCCTACTAGCGGGGGCCTTCGGTACGCAGTATTTT. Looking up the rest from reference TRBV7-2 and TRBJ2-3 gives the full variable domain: GAGVSQSPSNKVTEKGKDVELRCDPISGHTALYWYRQSLGQGLEFLIYFQGNSAPDKSGLPSDRFSAERTGGSVSTLTIQRTQQEDSAVYLCASSLLAGAFGTQYFGPGTRLTVL.

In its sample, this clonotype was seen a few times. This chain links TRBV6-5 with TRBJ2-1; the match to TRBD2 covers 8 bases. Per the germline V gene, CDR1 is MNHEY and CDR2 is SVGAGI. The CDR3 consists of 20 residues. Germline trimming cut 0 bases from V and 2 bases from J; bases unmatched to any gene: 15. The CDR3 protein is CASSYSIRTERGGPYNEQFF. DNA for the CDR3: TGTGCCAGCAGTTACTCGATACGGACCGAGCGCGGGGGGCCCTACAATGAGCAGTTCTTC.

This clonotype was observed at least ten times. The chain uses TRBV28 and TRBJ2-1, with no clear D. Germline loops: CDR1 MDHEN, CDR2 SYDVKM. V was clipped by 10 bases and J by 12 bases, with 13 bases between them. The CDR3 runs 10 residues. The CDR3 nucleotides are TGTGCCACCTCCCGGGTGGGGCAGTTCTTC. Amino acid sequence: CATSRVGQFF.

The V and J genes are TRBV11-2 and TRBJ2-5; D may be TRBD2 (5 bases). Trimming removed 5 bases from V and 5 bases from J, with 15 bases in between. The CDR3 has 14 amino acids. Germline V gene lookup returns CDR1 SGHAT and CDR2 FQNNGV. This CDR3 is CASSPGVRGETQYF. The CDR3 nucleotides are TGTGCCAGCAGCCCCGGGGTGAGAGGGGAGACCCAGTACTTC.

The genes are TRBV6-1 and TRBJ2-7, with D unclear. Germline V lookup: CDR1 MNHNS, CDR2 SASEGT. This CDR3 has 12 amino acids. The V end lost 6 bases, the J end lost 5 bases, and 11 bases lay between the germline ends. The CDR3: CASRGWAHEQYF. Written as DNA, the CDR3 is TGTGCCAGCAGGGGGTGGGCGCACGAGCAGTACTTC.

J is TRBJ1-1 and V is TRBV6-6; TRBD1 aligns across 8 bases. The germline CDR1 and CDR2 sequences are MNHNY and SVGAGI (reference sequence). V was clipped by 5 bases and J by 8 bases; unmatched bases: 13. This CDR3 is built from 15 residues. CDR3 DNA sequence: TGTGCCAGCAGTACACTTGCCGGGACAGGAAGGGAAGCTTTCTTT. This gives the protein CASSTLAGTGREAFF.

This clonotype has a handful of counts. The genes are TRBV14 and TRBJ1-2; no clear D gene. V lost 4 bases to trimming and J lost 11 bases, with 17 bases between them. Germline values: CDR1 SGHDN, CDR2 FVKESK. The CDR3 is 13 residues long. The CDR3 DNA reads TGTGCCAGCAGCCCCCGGGCGGCTCCAGGTTACACCTTC. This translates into CASSPRAAPGYTF.

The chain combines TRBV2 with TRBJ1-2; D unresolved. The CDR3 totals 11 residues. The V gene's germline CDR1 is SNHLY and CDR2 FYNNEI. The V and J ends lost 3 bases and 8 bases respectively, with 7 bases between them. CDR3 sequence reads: CASSESSGYTF. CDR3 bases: TGTGCCAGCAGTGAGTCCAGCGGCTACACCTTC.

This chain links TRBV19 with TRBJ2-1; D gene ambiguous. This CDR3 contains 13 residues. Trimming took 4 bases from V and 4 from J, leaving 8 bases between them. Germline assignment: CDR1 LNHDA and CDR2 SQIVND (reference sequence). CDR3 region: CASSSEKYNEQFF. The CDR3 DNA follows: TGTGCCAGTAGTAGCGAGAAATACAATGAGCAGTTCTTC.